Listed here are 31 T cell receptor beta chains from one sample, sequenced in a study of shared clonotypes between healthy human individuals. This table comes from immunoSEQ multiplex PCR, and its TCRdb copy is limited to in-frame clones, with some not included. The data show some 2,000,000 clones, just under 95% seen once. CD45RO-negative cells were positively selected for CCR7, leaving out terminally differentiated effector memory CD45RA+ cells. Sequenced input: naive CD8+ T cells sorted from blood. The receptors shown here come from a man younger than 30 in good health.

The chain recombines TRBV5-1 with TRBJ2-1; 15 bases fit TRBD2. The CDR3 totals 17 residues. The germline CDR1 and CDR2 sequences are SGHRS and YFSETQ. With V trimmed by 0 bases and J by 7 bases, 5 bases remained unmatched. DNA of the CDR3: TGCGCCAGCAGCTTGGGGGGACTAGCGGGAGGTGGTAATGAGCAGTTCTTC. It encodes CASSLGGLAGGGNEQFF.

This chain uses TRBV11-2 with TRBJ2-3; 7 bases match TRBD2. Germline lookup yields CDR1 SGHAT and CDR2 FQNNGV. The CDR3 covers 15 residues. V lost 1 base and J lost 6; bases outside the gene matches: 7. The CDR3 sequence is CASSLGRAGLDTQYF. The CDR3, as DNA: TGTGCCAGCAGCTTAGGGAGAGCGGGACTGGATACGCAGTATTTT.

The chain has TRBV7-9 and TRBJ2-7; no clear D gene. Trimming pared 5 bases from V and 6 bases from J, leaving 14 bases between. The germline V gene encodes CDR1 SEHNR and CDR2 FQNEAQ (reference sequence). CDR3 length equals 13 residues. CDR3 protein: CASSTGLESEQYF. CDR3 coding DNA: TGTGCCAGCAGCACCGGTCTAGAATCCGAGCAGTACTTC.

The V call is TRBV11-1, the J call TRBJ2-5; maybe TRBD2 (8 bases). The germline CDR1 and CDR2 sequences are SGHAT and FQDESV (reference sequence). The CDR3 contains 17 residues. V dropped 5 bases and J dropped 1 base, with 20 bases sitting between them. CDR3 protein: CASSEGGGGPFQETQYF. CDR3 nucleotides: TGTGCCAGCAGCGAAGGGGGCGGGGGGCCCTTCCAAGAGACCCAGTACTTC.

As for this clone: This sample includes further DNA sequences coding for the same CDR3. The chain carries TRBV11-2 and TRBJ1-2; possibly TRBD1 for D (6 bases). Germline CDR1 reads SGHAT; CDR2 reads FQNNGV. V was pared by 1 base and J by 5 bases, with 8 bases between. The CDR3 runs 13 residues. The DNA for the CDR3 is TGTGCCAGCAGCTTAGGCCAGGGGTATGGCTACACCTTC. It codes for CASSLGQGYGYTF.

As regards this clone: Other DNA sequences of this sample code for an identical CDR3. The J gene is TRBJ1-5, the V gene TRBV27; D is perhaps TRBD1 (5 bases). Germline CDR1 reads MNHEY; CDR2 reads SMNVEV (reference sequence). Trimming removed 3 bases at V and 1 base at J, with 10 bases between. The CDR3 runs to 15 residues. The CDR3 bases are TGTGCCAGCAGTTTTGGGGGGGGGAGCAATCAGCCCCAGCATTTT. Amino acid sequence: CASSFGGGSNQPQHF.

About this clone itself: The identical CDR3 is also encoded by other nucleotide sequences in the sample. The chain joins TRBV9 to TRBJ2-7, with 12 bases aligning to TRBD2. The CDR3 extends over 14 amino acids. Trimming at V came to 4 bases and at J to 4 bases, leaving 3 bases not matched to a gene. The germline V gene encodes CDR1 SGDLS and CDR2 YYNGEE. The CDR3: CASSPGTSGYEQYF. CDR3 DNA: TGTGCCAGCAGCCCGGGGACTAGCGGGTACGAGCAGTACTTC.

This chain uses TRBV27 with TRBJ2-7; tentative D call: TRBD2 (5 bases). V was pared by 6 bases and J by 2 bases, with 14 bases between. The germline V gene encodes CDR1 MNHEY and CDR2 SMNVEV (reference sequence). The CDR3 contains 14 residues. CDR3 DNA: TGTGCCAGCAGACAGACGGACTCAGCCTACGAGCAGTACTTC. Residues: CASRQTDSAYEQYF.

V and J are TRBV19 and TRBJ2-2, with 8 nucleotides matching TRBD1. The CDR3 runs to 16 residues. Trimming took 1 base from V and 6 from J; bases not matched to a gene: 7. Germline loops: CDR1 LNHDA, CDR2 SQIVND (reference sequence). The chain's CDR3 is CASSIGSGGRSGELFF. The CDR3 nucleotides are TGTGCCAGTAGTATAGGTTCAGGGGGCAGGTCCGGGGAGCTGTTTTTT.

The rearrangement uses TRBV7-8 and TRBJ2-1; 10 positions match TRBD2. The CDR3 is made up of 18 amino acids. Trimming removed 5 bases from V and 7 bases from J; junction bases left unmatched: 17. The germline V gene encodes CDR1 SGHVS and CDR2 FQNEAQ. The CDR3 sequence: CASSKNPPEREGYNEQFF. CDR3 nucleotide sequence: TGTGCCAGCAGCAAAAACCCGCCGGAGCGGGAGGGTTATAATGAGCAGTTCTTC.

V and J are TRBV19 and TRBJ2-1, with 11 bases that match TRBD2. The CDR3 runs to 13 residues. V lost 7 bases and J lost 6; bases outside the gene matches: 2. CDR1 is LNHDA and CDR2 is SQIVND in the germline V gene (reference sequence). CDR3 in DNA: TGTGCCAGTAATAGCGGGGGGGCCAATGAGCAGTTCTTC. Amino acid sequence: CASNSGGANEQFF.

As for this clone: Other DNA sequences in this sample translate to the same CDR3. The chain carries TRBV27 and TRBJ1-2; weak D call: TRBD1 (5 bases). This CDR3 has 14 amino acids. V was trimmed by 3 bases and J by 2 bases, leaving 10 bases between them. CDR1 and CDR2 (germline): MNHEY, SMNVEV (reference sequence). The CDR3 coding sequence is TGTGCCAGCAGTTTTCAGGGAGGGAACTATGGCTACACCTTC. Protein: CASSFQGGNYGYTF.

This clone was counted a single time. The chain carries TRBV7-9 and TRBJ2-7; D gene ambiguous. CDR1 SEHNR and CDR2 FQNEAQ come from the germline V gene (reference sequence). This CDR3 is 11 amino acids long. V was clipped by 3 bases and J by 7 bases, with 7 bases between them. The CDR3 coding sequence is TGTGCCAGCAGCTTTTATAATGAGCAGTACTTC. Translation: CASSFYNEQYF.

V usage is TRBV2 and J usage is TRBJ2-3, with TRBD1 matching over 7 bases. This CDR3 contains 14 residues. J gave up 2 bases and V 8 bases, and 7 bases lay outside the gene matches. The germline gives CDR1 SNHLY, CDR2 FYNNEI. CDR3: CASETGTVTDTQYF. In nucleotides, the CDR3 is TGTGCCAGCGAGACCGGGACAGTCACAGATACGCAGTATTTT.

The chain has TRBV23-1 and TRBJ2-3; 7 bases align to TRBD2. TRBV23-1 is known as an ORF, though its function is uncertain. The CDR3 sequence is 17 residues long. V lost 0 bases and J lost 4; bases outside the gene matches: 10. The CDR3 reads CASSQSGRERVPDTQYF. CDR3 DNA: TGCGCCAGCAGTCAATCAGGGCGGGAGAGGGTCCCAGATACGCAGTATTTT.

This rearrangement joins TRBV7-6 to TRBJ1-2; no firm D call. The CDR3 has 14 amino acids. The germline V and J ends were trimmed by 1 base and 1 base, with 7 bases remaining between them. CDR1 is SGHVS and CDR2 is FNYEAQ in the germline V gene. In DNA form, the CDR3 reads TGTGCCAGCAGCTTAGTTTCGGATAACTATGGCTACACCTTC. It codes for CASSLVSDNYGYTF.

In regard to this clone: Other nucleotide sequences in the sample specify the same CDR3. The genes are TRBV27 and TRBJ2-3; TRBD2 matches at 12 bases. Unmatched junction bases numbered 5, after V lost 5 bases and J lost 2 bases. Germline lookup yields CDR1 MNHEY and CDR2 SMNVEV (reference sequence). The CDR3 totals 16 residues. The CDR3 DNA reads TGTGCCAGCAGTCCAAGACTAGCGGGAGTCACAGATACGCAGTATTTT. This codes for CASSPRLAGVTDTQYF.

V usage is TRBV4-1 and J usage is TRBJ2-2, with unresolved D. The germline CDR1 and CDR2 sequences are MGHRA and YSYEKL. This CDR3 contains 12 residues. The germline V and J ends were trimmed by 6 bases and 6 bases, with 8 bases remaining between them. The CDR3 loop reads CASRDYSGELFF. CDR3 DNA: TGCGCCAGCAGAGATTATTCCGGGGAGCTGTTTTTT.

CDR3 DNA sequence: TGTGCCGTAAGAAGGGGACTAGCGGGAGGATTCTACGAGCAGTACTTC. It specifies CAVRRGLAGGFYEQYF. V and J are TRBV27 and TRBJ2-7; 15 bases are a match to TRBD2. Per germline, CDR1 MNHEY and CDR2 SMNVEV (reference sequence). This CDR3 is built from 16 residues. Unmatched junction bases numbered 11, after V lost 11 bases and J lost 3 bases.

CDR3 in DNA: TGTGCCAGCATGTACGGAGATACGCAGTATTTT. As protein: CASMYGDTQYF. This chain links TRBV6-5 with TRBJ2-3, with D hard to call. The CDR3 sequence is 11 residues long. V dropped 7 bases and J dropped 5 bases, with 7 bases sitting between them. The germline gives CDR1 MNHEY, CDR2 SVGAGI.

The chain joins TRBV9 to TRBJ2-1; maybe TRBD1 (5 bases). V lost 0 bases and J lost 4, with 11 bases in between. The germline gives CDR1 SGDLS, CDR2 YYNGEE. The CDR3 has 15 amino acids. As DNA, the CDR3 is TGTGCCAGCAGCGTAGGGGGCTATACTTACAATGAGCAGTTCTTC. Protein sequence: CASSVGGYTYNEQFF.

The chain couples TRBV14 to TRBJ1-2; no clear D gene. The ends were cut back, 0 bases at V and 2 bases at J, with 7 bases in the middle. Per germline, CDR1 SGHDN and CDR2 FVKESK. The CDR3 loop spans 14 amino acids. In DNA, the CDR3 is TGTGCCAGCAGCCAAGACGCAGTAAACTATGGCTACACCTTC. It encodes CASSQDAVNYGYTF.

Concerning this clone itself: Other nucleotide sequences in the sample specify the same CDR3. The chain is built from TRBV9 and TRBJ2-2; tentative D call: TRBD2 (5 bases). This CDR3 region has 13 residues. V gave up 0 bases and J gave up 5 bases, with 5 bases separating them. Germline CDR1 reads SGDLS; CDR2 reads YYNGEE. The CDR3 spells CASSVGGTGELFF. In DNA, the CDR3 is TGTGCCAGCAGCGTAGGCGGGACCGGGGAGCTGTTTTTT.

The V gene is TRBV27, the J gene TRBJ1-5; unclear D gene. Per the germline V gene, CDR1 is MNHEY and CDR2 is SMNVEV (reference sequence). The V gene lost 1 base and the J gene lost 0 bases, with 10 bases spanning the gap. CDR3 length: 16 amino acids. CDR3 protein: CASSLYGWSSNQPQHF. CDR3 DNA sequence: TGTGCCAGCAGTTTATACGGCTGGAGTAGCAATCAGCCCCAGCATTTT.

The rearrangement joins TRBV19 to TRBJ2-7; TRBD2 aligns across 10 bases. Trimming at V came to 5 bases and at J to 4 bases, leaving 5 bases not matched to a gene. The CDR3 is 14 residues long. In germline, CDR1 is LNHDA, CDR2 SQIVND (reference sequence). The chain's CDR3 is CASSSGAGGYEQYF. Written as DNA, the CDR3 is TGTGCCAGTAGTTCGGGAGCGGGGGGGTACGAGCAGTACTTC. Filled out from reference TRBV19 and TRBJ2-7, the complete variable domain reads DGGITQSPKYLFRKEGQNVTLSCEQNLNHDAMYWYRQDPGQGLRLIYYSQIVNDFQKGDIAEGYSVSREKKESFPLTVTSAQKNPTAFYLCASSSGAGGYEQYFGPGTRLTVT.

The chain employs TRBV27 and TRBJ2-3; 10 bases fit TRBD2. The J segment lost 6 bases and the V segment lost 5 bases, leaving 17 bases of the junction unmatched. Germline V gene sequence: CDR1 MNHEY, CDR2 SMNVEV (reference sequence). The CDR3 spans 18 residues. In DNA, the CDR3 is TGTGCCAGCAGTCCCATCCGAGTAGCGGGAGGTATATTTGATACGCAGTATTTT. Translation: CASSPIRVAGGIFDTQYF.

The DNA for the CDR3 is TGTGCCAGCAGCACTATAGCGGGAGAGCTGCACGGGGAGCTGTTTTTT. Amino acids: CASSTIAGELHGELFF. V is TRBV25-1 and J is TRBJ2-2, with 9 nucleotides matching TRBD2. Germline V gives CDR1 MGHDK, CDR2 SYGVNS. The CDR3 contains 16 residues. J gave up 7 bases and V 6 bases, and 12 bases lay outside the gene matches. The variable domain in full, completed from reference TRBV25-1 and TRBJ2-2, reads EADIYQTPRYLVIGTGKKITLECSQTMGHDKMYWYQQDPGMELHLIHYSYGVNSTEKGDLSSESTVSRIRTEHFPLTLESARPSHTSQYLCASSTIAGELHGELFFGEGSRLTVL.

To note about this clone: The same CDR3 also results from other DNA sequences found in this sample. The V gene is TRBV27, the J gene TRBJ2-1; TRBD1 is a possible D gene (6 bases). The V gene lost 2 bases and the J gene lost 3 bases, with 8 bases spanning the gap. The CDR3 extends over 14 amino acids. The V gene's germline CDR1 is MNHEY and CDR2 SMNVEV (reference sequence). The CDR3 sequence: CASSLQGIYNEQFF. The CDR3 DNA is TGTGCCAGCAGTTTACAGGGGATCTACAATGAGCAGTTCTTC.

V usage is TRBV27 and J usage is TRBJ2-7; D gene unclear. The CDR3 has 14 residues. Trimming left V 4 bases short and J 0 bases short, with 10 bases between. Per the germline V gene, CDR1 is MNHEY and CDR2 is SMNVEV (reference sequence). The CDR3 DNA follows: TGTGCCAGCAGTTGGACCGGGTTCTCCTACGAGCAGTACTTC. This sequence encodes CASSWTGFSYEQYF.

The J gene is TRBJ2-7, the V gene TRBV4-1; 7 bases align to TRBD1. Per the germline V gene, CDR1 is MGHRA and CDR2 is YSYEKL. This CDR3 comprises 14 residues. Unmatched junction bases numbered 4, after V lost 0 bases and J lost 5 bases. The DNA for the CDR3 is TGCGCCAGCAGCCAAGATGACAGGGTAAACGAGCAGTACTTC. Its protein product is CASSQDDRVNEQYF.

The rearrangement joins TRBV4-1 to TRBJ2-7; D remains ambiguous. CDR1 and CDR2 (germline): MGHRA, YSYEKL. The CDR3 covers 15 residues. Trimming took 1 base from V and 3 from J, leaving 13 bases between them. The DNA for the CDR3 is TGCGCCAGCAGCCAAGGAGGATCAGAAGGCTACGAGCAGTACTTC. It codes for CASSQGGSEGYEQYF.